Listed here are 18 T cell receptor beta chains from one sample, sequenced in a study of control samples from healthy donors and cancer patients. Assay: immunoSEQ multiplex PCR; the TCRdb copy retains only in-frame clones and omits some. The table shows 25,000 to 30,000 clones, with around 85% occurring only once. Sequences were obtained from PBMCs. These receptors all stem from a woman in her sixties with head and neck cancer.

The rearrangement uses TRBV7-6 and TRBJ1-2; 7 bases align to TRBD1. This CDR3 spans 15 amino acids. J gave up 1 base and V 1 base, and 3 bases lay outside the gene matches. Germline lookup yields CDR1 SGHVS and CDR2 FNYEAQ. CDR3 coding DNA: TGTGCCAGCAGCTTAGGACAGGGACGTAACTATGGCTACACCTTC. Translation: CASSLGQGRNYGYTF. Full variable domain (remainder filled in from reference TRBV7-6 and TRBJ1-2): GAGVSQSPRYKVTKRGQDVALRCDPISGHVSLYWYRQALGQGPEFLTYFNYEAQQDKSGLPNDRFSAERPEGSISTLTIQRTEQRDSAMYRCASSLGQGRNYGYTFGSGTRLTVV.

This clone was counted between two and nine times. This chain connects TRBV24-1 to TRBJ2-6, with D perhaps matching TRBD1 or TRBD2 (5 bases each). Between the trimmed V and J ends, which lost 5 bases and 4 bases, there was a span of 14 bases. Germline values: CDR1 KGHDR, CDR2 SFDVKD. The CDR3 covers 16 residues. The CDR3 spells CATSGGTAVGANVLTF. CDR3 DNA: TGTGCCACCAGTGGGGGGACGGCGGTCGGGGCCAACGTCCTGACTTTC.

J is TRBJ2-7 and V is TRBV4-3; the match to TRBD1 covers 7 bases. J lost 0 bases, V lost 0 bases, and 8 bases had no gene match. This CDR3 contains 17 residues. Germline-derived CDR1 and CDR2 are LGHNA and YSLEER. The CDR3 nucleotides are TGCGCCAGCAGCCAAGATTGGAGACAGGGTCGCTCCTACGAGCAGTACTTC. Translated: CASSQDWRQGRSYEQYF.

This chain joins TRBV9 and TRBJ2-1; 12 bases match TRBD2. Germline-derived CDR1 and CDR2 are SGDLS and YYNGEE. The CDR3 has 16 amino acids. J gave up 2 bases and V 2 bases, and 2 bases lay outside the gene matches. The CDR3 spells CASSVSSGGAYNEQFF. The CDR3 coding sequence is TGTGCCAGCAGCGTCTCTAGCGGGGGGGCCTACAATGAGCAGTTCTTC. Full variable domain (remainder filled in from reference TRBV9 and TRBJ2-1): DSGVTQTPKHLITATGQRVTLRCSPRSGDLSVYWYQQSLDQGLQFLIQYYNGEERAKGNILERFSAQQFPDLHSELNLSSLELGDSALYFCASSVSSGGAYNEQFFGPGTRLTVL.

The rearrangement links TRBV10-3 to TRBJ1-1; tentative D call: TRBD1 (6 bases). The V end lost 10 bases, the J end lost 0 bases, and 12 bases lay between the germline ends. Germline V gives CDR1 ENHRY, CDR2 SYGVKD. This CDR3 region has 13 residues. CDR3 loop: CATTGSLNTEAFF. CDR3 nucleotides: TGTGCCACAACAGGGAGTCTGAACACTGAAGCTTTCTTT.

CDR3 bases: TGTGCCAGCAGCTATTCCGGGACACCGGGTAACATTCAGTACTTC. Protein sequence: CASSYSGTPGNIQYF. The rearrangement joins TRBV11-2 to TRBJ2-4, with a possible D match to TRBD1 (6 bases). V lost 4 bases and J lost 7, with 17 bases in between. Germline V lookup: CDR1 SGHAT, CDR2 FQNNGV. The CDR3 length is 15 residues.

This chain uses TRBV6-5 with TRBJ1-6; no firm D call. Per germline, CDR1 MNHEY and CDR2 SVGAGI. This CDR3 region has 12 residues. The germline V and J ends were trimmed by 6 bases and 8 bases, with 8 bases remaining between them. In DNA form, the CDR3 reads TGTGCCAGCAGAAAGCCGGATTCACCCCTCCACTTT. Translated, it gives CASRKPDSPLHF.

This chain connects TRBV5-4 to TRBJ2-1; the match to TRBD2 covers 11 bases. The CDR3 totals 15 residues. The V segment lost 4 bases and the J segment 4 bases; nucleotides outside the gene matches: 4. Germline CDR1 SGHNT, CDR2 YYREEE (reference sequence). The CDR3: CASSPGTSGYNEQFF. CDR3 DNA: TGTGCCAGCAGCCCCGGGACTAGCGGATACAATGAGCAGTTCTTC.

The chain is built from TRBV23-1 and TRBJ2-1; 8 nucleotides agree with TRBD2. TRBV23-1 is recorded as an ORF, its role being uncertain. This CDR3 spans 15 amino acids. V dropped 3 bases and J dropped 9; count of bases not matched to a gene: 10. In DNA, the CDR3 is TGCGCCAGCAGTCATTCTGGGACTAGAGGTATTGAGCAGTTCTTC. Residues: CASSHSGTRGIEQFF.

The chain combines TRBV7-9 with TRBJ1-2; tentative D call: TRBD1 (6 bases). The CDR3 has 13 amino acids. V dropped 6 bases and J dropped 8 bases, with 16 bases sitting between them. Germline V lookup: CDR1 SEHNR, CDR2 FQNEAQ (reference sequence). The CDR3 coding sequence is TGTGCCAGCAGAGAACAGGGTGTTGACGGCTACACCTTC. Its translation is CASREQGVDGYTF.

This chain links TRBV19 with TRBJ1-6, with a possible D match to TRBD1 (5 bases). V was pared by 10 bases and J by 8 bases, with 15 bases between. Germline loops: CDR1 LNHDA, CDR2 SQIVND (reference sequence). The CDR3 runs to 13 residues. CDR3 amino acids: CATGDHRDSPLHF. The CDR3 DNA follows: TGTGCCACCGGGGACCACCGGGATTCACCCCTCCACTTT.

This clone was counted only a few times. This chain links TRBV5-1 with TRBJ2-5; TRBD1 matches at 7 bases. This CDR3 has 14 amino acids. The germline V gene has CDR1 SGHRS and CDR2 YFSETQ. The trim removed 4 bases at V and 4 bases at J, leaving 7 bases unmatched. This chain's CDR3 is CASSEGQNRETQYF. CDR3 bases: TGCGCCAGCAGCGAGGGACAGAACCGAGAGACCCAGTACTTC.

The count of this clone is one. This chain links TRBV3-1 (or the pseudogene TRBV3-2) with TRBJ1-5; 7 nucleotides agree with TRBD1. The CDR3 is 15 residues long. The germline V gene encodes CDR1 LGHDT and CDR2 YNNKEL (reference sequence). The V segment lost 4 bases and the J segment 5 bases; nucleotides outside the gene matches: 8. CDR3 DNA sequence: TGTGCCAGCAGCCCTGGTCGACAGGGAGATCAGCCCCAGCATTTT. This gives the protein CASSPGRQGDQPQHF.

This chain links TRBV5-1 with TRBJ2-5; TRBD1 is a possible D gene (5 bases). The CDR3 has 14 amino acids. Trimming removed 0 bases at V and 4 bases at J, with 10 bases between. Germline V lookup: CDR1 SGHRS, CDR2 YFSETQ. This CDR3 reads CASSLAGYGETQYF. DNA of the CDR3: TGCGCCAGCAGCTTGGCAGGGTACGGAGAGACCCAGTACTTC.

This chain links TRBV5-1 with TRBJ2-3; 9 bases align to TRBD1. Germline V gives CDR1 SGHRS, CDR2 YFSETQ. The CDR3 is 13 amino acids. V lost 0 bases and J lost 9; bases outside the gene matches: 2. CDR3 sequence (DNA): TGCGCCAGCAGCTTGGAGGGACAGGGAACGCAGTATTTT. This sequence encodes CASSLEGQGTQYF. Supplemented by reference TRBV5-1 and TRBJ2-3, the full variable domain reads KAGVTQTPRYLIKTRGQQVTLSCSPISGHRSVSWYQQTPGQGLQFLFEYFSETQRNKGNFPGRFSGRQFSNSRSEMNVSTLELGDSALYLCASSLEGQGTQYFGPGTRLTVL.

The chain carries TRBV7-9 and TRBJ1-6; D perhaps matches TRBD1 (6 bases). The germline V gene encodes CDR1 SEHNR and CDR2 FQNEAQ (reference sequence). The CDR3 consists of 14 residues. V lost 1 base and J lost 6, with 7 bases in between. This chain's CDR3 is CASSLGQVNSPLHF. CDR3 coding DNA: TGTGCCAGCAGCTTAGGACAGGTTAATTCACCCCTCCACTTT.

This chain uses TRBV6-2 or TRBV6-3 with TRBJ1-5; TRBD1 might be the D (5 bases). V was cut by 5 bases and J by 0 bases, with 20 bases left in between. Per the germline V gene, CDR1 is MNHEY and CDR2 is SVGEGT. This CDR3 has 18 amino acids. DNA of the CDR3: TGTGCCAGCAGTCCAACCTCTTGGGGGGGATATAGCAATCAGCCCCAGCATTTT. Protein: CASSPTSWGGYSNQPQHF.

The chain is built from TRBV7-2 and TRBJ1-1, with TRBD1 identical over 10 bases. Germline assignment: CDR1 SGHTA and CDR2 FQGNSA. J lost 4 bases, V lost 5 bases, and 4 bases had no gene match. The CDR3 runs to 14 residues. The CDR3 loop reads CASSPDRGSTEAFF. In DNA form, the CDR3 reads TGTGCCAGCAGCCCGGACAGGGGGAGCACTGAAGCTTTCTTT.